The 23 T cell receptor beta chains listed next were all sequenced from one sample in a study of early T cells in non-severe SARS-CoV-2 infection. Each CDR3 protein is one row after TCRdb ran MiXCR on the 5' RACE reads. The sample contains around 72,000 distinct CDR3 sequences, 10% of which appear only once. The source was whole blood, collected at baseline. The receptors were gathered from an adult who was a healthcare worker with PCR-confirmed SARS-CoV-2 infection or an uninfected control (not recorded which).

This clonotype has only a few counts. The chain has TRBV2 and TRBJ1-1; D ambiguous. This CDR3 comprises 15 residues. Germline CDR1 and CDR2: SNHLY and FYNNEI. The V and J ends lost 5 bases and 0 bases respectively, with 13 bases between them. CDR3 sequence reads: CASSHGDGMNTEAFF. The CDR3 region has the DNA TGTGCCAGCAGTCACGGTGACGGGATGAACACTGAAGCTTTCTTT.

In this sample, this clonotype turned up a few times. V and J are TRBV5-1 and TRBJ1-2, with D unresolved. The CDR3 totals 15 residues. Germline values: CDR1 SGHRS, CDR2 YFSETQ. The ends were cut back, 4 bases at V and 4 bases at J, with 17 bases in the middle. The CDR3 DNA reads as TGCGCCAGCAGCACACAAAATGCGGAGCTCTATGGCTACACCTTC. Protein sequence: CASSTQNAELYGYTF.

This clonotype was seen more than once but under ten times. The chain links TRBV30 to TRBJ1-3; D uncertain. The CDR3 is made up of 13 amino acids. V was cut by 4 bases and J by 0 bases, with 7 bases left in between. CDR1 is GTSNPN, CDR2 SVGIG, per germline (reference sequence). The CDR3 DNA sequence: TGTGCCTGGACGATCCTCTCTGGAAACACCATATATTTT. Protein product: CAWTILSGNTIYF.

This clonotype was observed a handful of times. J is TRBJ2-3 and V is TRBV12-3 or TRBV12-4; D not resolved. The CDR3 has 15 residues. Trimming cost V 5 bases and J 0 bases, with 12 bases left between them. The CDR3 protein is CASSPSGLSTDTQYF. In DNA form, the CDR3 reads TGTGCCAGCAGTCCTTCGGGCCTTAGCACAGATACGCAGTATTTT.

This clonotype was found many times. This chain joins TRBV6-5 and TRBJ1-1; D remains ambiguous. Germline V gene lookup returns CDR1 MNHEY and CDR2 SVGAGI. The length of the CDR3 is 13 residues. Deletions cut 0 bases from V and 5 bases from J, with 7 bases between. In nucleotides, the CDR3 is TGTGCCAGCAGTTACTCGATATTGACTGAAGCTTTCTTT. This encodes CASSYSILTEAFF.

CDR3 protein: CASSLGAFQETQYF. The CDR3 DNA follows: TGTGCCAGCAGCTTAGGGGCTTTCCAAGAGACCCAGTACTTC. The chain uses TRBV5-4 and TRBJ2-5, with D tentatively TRBD1 (5 bases). The V end was cut by 2 bases, the J end by 1 base, with 9 bases between. The length of the CDR3 is 14 residues. From germline, CDR1 is SGHNT and CDR2 YYREEE (reference sequence). Complete variable domain (other parts from reference TRBV5-4 and TRBJ2-5): ETGVTQSPTHLIKTRGQQVTLRCSSQSGHNTVSWYQQALGQGPQFIFQYYREEENGRGNFPPRFSGLQFPNYSSELNVNALELDDSALYLCASSLGAFQETQYFGPGTRLLVL.

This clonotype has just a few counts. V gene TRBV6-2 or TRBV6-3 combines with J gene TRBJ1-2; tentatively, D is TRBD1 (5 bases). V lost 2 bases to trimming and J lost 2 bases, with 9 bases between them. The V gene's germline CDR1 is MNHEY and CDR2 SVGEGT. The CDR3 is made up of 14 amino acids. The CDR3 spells CASSYGGFNYGYTF. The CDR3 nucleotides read TGTGCCAGCAGTTACGGGGGATTCAACTATGGCTACACCTTC.

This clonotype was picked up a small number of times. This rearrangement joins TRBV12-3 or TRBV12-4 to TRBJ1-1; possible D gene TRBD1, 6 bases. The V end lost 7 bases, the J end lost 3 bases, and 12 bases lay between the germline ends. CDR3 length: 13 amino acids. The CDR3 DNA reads TGTGCCAGCACCGGGGGGCCATACACTGAAGCTTTCTTT. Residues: CASTGGPYTEAFF.

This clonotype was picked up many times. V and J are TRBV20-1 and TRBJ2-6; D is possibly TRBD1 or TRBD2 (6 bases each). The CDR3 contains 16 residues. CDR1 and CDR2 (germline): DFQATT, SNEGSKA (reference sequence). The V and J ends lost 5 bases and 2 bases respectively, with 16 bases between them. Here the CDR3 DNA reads TGCAGTGCTTTTCCGGAAGGGGGGCCTGGGGCCAACGTCCTGACTTTC. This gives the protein CSAFPEGGPGANVLTF.

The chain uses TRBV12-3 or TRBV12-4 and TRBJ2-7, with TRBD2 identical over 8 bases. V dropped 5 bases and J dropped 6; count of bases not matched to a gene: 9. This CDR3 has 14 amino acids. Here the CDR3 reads CASSPSGGDFEQYF. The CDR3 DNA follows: TGTGCCAGCAGTCCGAGCGGGGGCGACTTCGAGCAGTACTTC.

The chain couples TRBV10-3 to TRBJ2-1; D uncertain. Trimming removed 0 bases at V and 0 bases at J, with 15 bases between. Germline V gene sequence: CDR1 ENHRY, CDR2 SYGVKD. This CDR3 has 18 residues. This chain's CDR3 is CAISESGSGRHSYNEQFF. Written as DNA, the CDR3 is TGTGCCATCAGTGAGTCGGGTTCCGGCAGGCACTCCTACAATGAGCAGTTCTTC.

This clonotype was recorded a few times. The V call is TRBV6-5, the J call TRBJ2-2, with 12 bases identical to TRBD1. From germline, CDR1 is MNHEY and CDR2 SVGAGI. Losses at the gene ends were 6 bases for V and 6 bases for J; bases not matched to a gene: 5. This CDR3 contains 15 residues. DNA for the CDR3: TGTGCCAGCAGCACGGGACAGGGGGCCCCCGGGGAGCTGTTTTTT. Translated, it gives CASSTGQGAPGELFF.

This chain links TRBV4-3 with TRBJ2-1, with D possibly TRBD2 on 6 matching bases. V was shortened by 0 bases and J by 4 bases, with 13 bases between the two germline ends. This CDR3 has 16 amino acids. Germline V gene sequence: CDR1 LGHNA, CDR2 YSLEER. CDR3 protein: CASSQDGGAGYNEQFF. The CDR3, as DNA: TGCGCCAGCAGCCAAGATGGAGGGGCGGGGTACAATGAGCAGTTCTTC.

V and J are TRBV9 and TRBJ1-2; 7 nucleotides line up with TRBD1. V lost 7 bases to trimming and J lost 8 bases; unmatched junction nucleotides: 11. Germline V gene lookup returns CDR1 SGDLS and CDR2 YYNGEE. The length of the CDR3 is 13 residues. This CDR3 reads CASGPDRVRGYTF. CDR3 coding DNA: TGTGCCAGCGGGCCCGACAGGGTAAGAGGCTACACCTTC.

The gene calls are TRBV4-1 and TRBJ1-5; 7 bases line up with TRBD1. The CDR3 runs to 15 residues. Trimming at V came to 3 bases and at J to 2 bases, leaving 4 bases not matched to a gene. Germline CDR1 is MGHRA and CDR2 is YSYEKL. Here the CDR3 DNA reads TGCGCCAGCAGCCAGAACAGGGGTGGCAATCAGCCCCAGCATTTT. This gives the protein CASSQNRGGNQPQHF.

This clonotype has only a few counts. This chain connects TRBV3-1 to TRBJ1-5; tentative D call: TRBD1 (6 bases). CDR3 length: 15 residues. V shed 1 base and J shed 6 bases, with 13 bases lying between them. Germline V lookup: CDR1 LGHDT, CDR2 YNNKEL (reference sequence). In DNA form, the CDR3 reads TGTGCCAGCAGCCAAGGGAGGGGGATTTTTCAGCCCCAGCATTTT. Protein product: CASSQGRGIFQPQHF.

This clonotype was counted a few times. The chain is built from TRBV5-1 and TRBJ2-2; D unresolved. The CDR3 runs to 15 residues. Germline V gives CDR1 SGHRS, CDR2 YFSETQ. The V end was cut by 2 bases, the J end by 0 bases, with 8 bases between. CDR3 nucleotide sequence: TGCGCCAGCAGCTTACCAGCGCCGAACACCGGGGAGCTGTTTTTT. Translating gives CASSLPAPNTGELFF.

The CDR3 DNA reads as TGTGCCAGCAGCTCCGGAAGAGGATATGGCTACACCTTC. Translation: CASSSGRGYGYTF. The chain employs TRBV11-3 and TRBJ1-2, with D hard to call. The germline V and J ends were trimmed by 4 bases and 5 bases, with 11 bases remaining between them. CDR3 length: 13 residues. Germline assignment: CDR1 SGHNT and CDR2 YENEEA.

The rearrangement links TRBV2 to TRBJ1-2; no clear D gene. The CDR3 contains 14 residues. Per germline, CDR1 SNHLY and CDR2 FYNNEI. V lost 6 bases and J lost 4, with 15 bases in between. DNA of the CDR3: TGTGCCAGCAGGGCGGACTCCGTTTCCTATGGCTACACCTTC. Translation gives CASRADSVSYGYTF.

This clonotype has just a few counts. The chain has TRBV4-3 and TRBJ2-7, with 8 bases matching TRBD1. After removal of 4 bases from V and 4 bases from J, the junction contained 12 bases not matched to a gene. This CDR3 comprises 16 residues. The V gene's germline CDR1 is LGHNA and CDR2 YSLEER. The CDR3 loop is CASSLGPETGAYEQYF. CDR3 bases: TGCGCCAGCAGCCTCGGGCCGGAGACAGGGGCTTACGAGCAGTACTTC.

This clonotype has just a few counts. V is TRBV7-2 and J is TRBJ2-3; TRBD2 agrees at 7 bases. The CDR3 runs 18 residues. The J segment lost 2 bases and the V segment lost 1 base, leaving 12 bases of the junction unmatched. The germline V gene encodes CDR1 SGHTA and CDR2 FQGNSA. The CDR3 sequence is CASSLDTTGGGVTDTQYF. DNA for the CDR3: TGTGCCAGCAGCTTAGATACCACTGGTGGGGGGGTCACAGATACGCAGTATTTT.

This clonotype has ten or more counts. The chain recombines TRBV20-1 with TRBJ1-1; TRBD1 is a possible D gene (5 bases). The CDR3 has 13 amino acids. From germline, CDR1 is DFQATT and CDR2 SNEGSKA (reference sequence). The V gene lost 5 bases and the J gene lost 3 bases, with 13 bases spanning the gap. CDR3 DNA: TGCAGTGCTCCTAAGCAGGGTGACACTGAAGCTTTCTTT. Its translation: CSAPKQGDTEAFF.

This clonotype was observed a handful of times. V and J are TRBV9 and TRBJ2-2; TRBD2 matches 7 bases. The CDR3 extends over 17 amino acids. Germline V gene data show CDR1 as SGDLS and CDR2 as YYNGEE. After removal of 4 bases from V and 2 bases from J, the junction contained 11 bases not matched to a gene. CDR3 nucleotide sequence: TGTGCCAGCAGCACTGCGCCGGGACTAACAAACACCGGGGAGCTGTTTTTT. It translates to CASSTAPGLTNTGELFF.